The 18 T cell receptor beta chains below all came from one sample that was sequenced in a study of cytomegalovirus exposure and HLA in healthy donors. Amplification used 60 Vbeta primers and 13 Jbeta primers. The protocol was immunoSEQ multiplex PCR, while the TCRdb copy is restricted to in-frame clones and leaves out a portion. The data hold about 110,000 clones, with about two thirds observed a single time. Sequences were obtained from PBMCs. These receptors were obtained from a woman between 35 and 50 years old in good health and CMV-seropositive.

The V and J genes are TRBV4-1 and TRBJ1-5; D is unclear. The germline V gene encodes CDR1 MGHRA and CDR2 YSYEKL. The CDR3 is 14 residues long. Between the trimmed V and J ends, which lost 0 bases and 8 bases, there was a span of 11 bases. The DNA for the CDR3 is TGCGCCAGCAGCCAAGATCCCGGGATAGAGCCCCAGCATTTT. It encodes CASSQDPGIEPQHF.

This chain connects TRBV4-3 to TRBJ2-7, with TRBD2 as a possible D gene (6 bases). CDR1 is LGHNA, CDR2 YSLEER, per germline. V lost 0 bases to trimming and J lost 4 bases, with 13 bases between them. This CDR3 spans 15 amino acids. CDR3 nucleotides: TGCGCCAGCAGCCAAGATGACAGCGGGTTTTACGAGCAGTACTTC. Translated: CASSQDDSGFYEQYF.

The V call is TRBV29-1, the J call TRBJ1-2, with 7 bases lining up with TRBD1. Germline V gene sequence: CDR1 SQVTM, CDR2 ANQGSEA. The trim removed 7 bases at V and 4 bases at J, leaving 3 bases unmatched. The CDR3 has 11 residues. In nucleotides, the CDR3 is TGCAGCGAAGGGACAGTCTATGGCTACACCTTC. Its translation: CSEGTVYGYTF.

The chain combines TRBV28 with TRBJ1-3; perhaps TRBD1 as D (6 bases). Germline CDR1 is MDHEN and CDR2 is SYDVKM. V was trimmed by 6 bases and J by 4 bases, leaving 13 bases between them. This CDR3 has 14 amino acids. Here the CDR3 DNA reads TGTGCCAGCAGGCCCCAGGGGTCCGGAAACACCATATATTTT. Its translation: CASRPQGSGNTIYF.

This clone appeared a single time. This chain links TRBV5-1 with TRBJ1-1; no firm D call. The CDR3 covers 14 residues. Germline V lookup: CDR1 SGHRS, CDR2 YFSETQ. The ends were cut back, 1 base at V and 2 bases at J, with 9 bases in the middle. In nucleotides, the CDR3 is TGCGCCAGCAGCTTGTCTAGAACCAACACTGAAGCTTTCTTT. Protein sequence: CASSLSRTNTEAFF.

This clone was observed once. The chain couples TRBV7-3 to TRBJ1-1; D is unclear. The CDR3 consists of 13 residues. The ends were cut back, 3 bases at V and 3 bases at J, with 8 bases in the middle. In germline, CDR1 is SGHTA, CDR2 FQGTGA. CDR3 DNA: TGTGCCAGCAGCTTCAGGATTGACACTGAAGCTTTCTTT. Translation gives CASSFRIDTEAFF.

The genes are TRBV7-2 and TRBJ1-1; maybe TRBD1 (6 bases). The germline V gene has CDR1 SGHTA and CDR2 FQGNSA. Trimming shortened V by 5 bases and J by 5 bases, and 12 bases separated the two germline ends. The CDR3 runs 13 residues. CDR3 loop: CASSKQGWTEAFF. The CDR3 DNA follows: TGTGCCAGCAGCAAACAGGGATGGACTGAAGCTTTCTTT.

The V gene is TRBV13, the J gene TRBJ1-1; tentatively, D is TRBD1 (6 bases). The ends were cut back, 1 base at V and 9 bases at J, with 9 bases in the middle. Germline CDR1 is PRHDT and CDR2 is FYEKMQ (reference sequence). CDR3 length equals 12 residues. CDR3 bases: TGTGCCAGCAGCTTAGAAGGACAGAAAGCTTTCTTT. As protein: CASSLEGQKAFF.

CDR3 nucleotides: TGTGCCAGCAGCTTAGGCGTAAGGACAGGTGCTAATGAAAAACTGTTTTTT. The encoded protein is CASSLGVRTGANEKLFF. The chain has TRBV7-6 and TRBJ1-4; 7 positions match TRBD1. Trimming took 1 base from V and 3 from J; bases not matched to a gene: 8. CDR1 is SGHVS, CDR2 FNYEAQ, per germline. The CDR3 consists of 17 residues.

This clone was recorded only once. The chain joins TRBV4-3 to TRBJ1-1, with unresolved D. Looked up from germline, CDR1 is LGHNA and CDR2 is YSLEER. V was clipped by 0 bases and J by 1 base, with 6 bases between them. The CDR3 totals 14 residues. This chain's CDR3 is CASSQDFQNTEAFF. For the CDR3, the DNA is TGCGCCAGCAGCCAAGATTTTCAGAACACTGAAGCTTTCTTT.

This clone was detected only a few times. The gene calls are TRBV6-4 and TRBJ1-4; the D is unclear. The CDR3 has 15 residues. Looked up from germline, CDR1 is MRHNA and CDR2 is SNTAGT. V was shortened by 6 bases and J by 4 bases, with 15 bases between the two germline ends. This CDR3 reads CASRSTIEGNEKLFF. CDR3 DNA sequence: TGTGCCAGCAGGTCGACGATAGAGGGTAATGAAAAACTGTTTTTT.

This sequence joins TRBV29-1 and TRBJ2-7, with 7 bases aligning to TRBD1. Germline CDR1 and CDR2: SQVTM and ANQGSEA. V lost 6 bases and J lost 6; bases outside the gene matches: 11. The CDR3 has 13 amino acids. CDR3 nucleotides: TGCAGCGTGGGAGAAATGACAGGGCGCGAGCAGTACTTC. Protein product: CSVGEMTGREQYF.

The sample holds a few counts of this clone. The same CDR3 arises from other DNA sequences in this sample as well. The V and J genes are TRBV4-1 and TRBJ1-2; D remains ambiguous. CDR3 length: 13 amino acids. Germline loops: CDR1 MGHRA, CDR2 YSYEKL. The germline V and J ends were trimmed by 3 bases and 0 bases, with 5 bases remaining between them. The CDR3 loop is CASSQESNYGYTF. The CDR3, as DNA: TGCGCCAGCAGCCAGGAGTCTAACTATGGCTACACCTTC.

The genes are TRBV5-1 and TRBJ2-7, with D possibly matching TRBD2 (5 bases). Germline V lookup: CDR1 SGHRS, CDR2 YFSETQ. There are 13 residues in the CDR3. V dropped 0 bases and J dropped 3 bases, with 7 bases sitting between them. The DNA for the CDR3 is TGCGCCAGCAGCTTGGGCGGAGGCTACGAGCAGTACTTC. Amino acid sequence: CASSLGGGYEQYF.

The V gene is TRBV4-3, the J gene TRBJ1-1; weak D call: TRBD1 (5 bases). Trimming took off 4 bases at V and 11 bases at J, with 20 bases between the two ends. Germline values: CDR1 LGHNA, CDR2 YSLEER. The CDR3 is made up of 14 amino acids. CDR3 nucleotide sequence: TGCGCCAGCAGCCGAACCGGGAGTAGGGGTCATGCTTTCTTT. This gives the protein CASSRTGSRGHAFF.

This clone was detected a few times. The rearrangement joins TRBV5-5 to TRBJ2-2; 9 bases map to TRBD1. The CDR3 runs to 15 residues. Germline V lookup: CDR1 SGHKS, CDR2 YYEKEE (reference sequence). J was trimmed by 7 bases and V by 3 bases; bases with no gene match: 7. CDR3 loop: CASSSRQGVGGELFF. The CDR3 DNA sequence: TGTGCCAGCAGCTCCCGACAGGGGGTGGGCGGGGAGCTGTTTTTT. The full variable domain, completed using reference TRBV5-5 and TRBJ2-2, is DAGVTQSPTHLIKTRGQQVTLRCSPISGHKSVSWYQQVLGQGPQFIFQYYEKEERGRGNFPDRFSARQFPNYSSELNVNALLLGDSALYLCASSSRQGVGGELFFGEGSRLTVL.

This chain connects TRBV5-1 to TRBJ2-3; the match to TRBD1 covers 7 bases. The CDR3 runs to 15 residues. Germline V gene data show CDR1 as SGHRS and CDR2 as YFSETQ. Losses at the gene ends were 5 bases for V and 0 bases for J; bases not matched to a gene: 6. The CDR3 DNA sequence: TGCGCCAGCAGTTTCAGGGGGTGGAGCACAGATACGCAGTATTTT. Translation gives CASSFRGWSTDTQYF.

This clone appeared a few times. The chain joins TRBV2 to TRBJ2-3; 8 bases are shared with TRBD1. CDR1 SNHLY and CDR2 FYNNEI come from the germline V gene. The V and J ends lost 6 bases and 8 bases, in that order; junction bases with no gene match: 4. The CDR3 is 12 residues long. The CDR3 is CASRYTGGTQYF. The DNA for the CDR3 is TGTGCCAGCAGGTATACAGGGGGTACGCAGTATTTT. The full variable domain, with the rest looked up from reference TRBV2 and TRBJ2-3, is EPEVTQTPSHQVTQMGQEVILRCVPISNHLYFYWYRQILGQKVEFLVSFYNNEISEKSEIFDDQFSVERPDGSNFTLKIRSTKLEDSAMYFCASRYTGGTQYFGPGTRLTVL.